This TCR beta chain is drawn from a study of T cells after yellow fever vaccination. Study in general: The fractions with low cell numbers were processed using SMART-Seq v4 Ultra Low Input. Overall study results and limits: The CD4 compartment and the CD8 compartment contained a small share of clonotypes in common. The study re-detected most primary-vaccination clones after the booster (96% CD4, around 89% CD8).

The germline V and J ends were trimmed by 4 bases and 1 base, with 8 bases remaining between them. CDR1 and CDR2 (germline): SGHTA, FQGNSA. The CDR3 is 14 residues long. This clonotype was detected only once. Its antigen is unknown. 5'RACE template switching produced TCR cDNA carrying a universal primer site and UMIs. TCRdb processed the 5' RACE reads anew with MiXCR; each CDR3 protein has one entry. This sample has tens of thousands of distinct CDR3 sequences, with roughly 7.4% found just once. The chain recombines TRBV7-2 with TRBJ1-3, with a weak D call TRBD1 (5 bases). Sequenced here: CD8+ T cells sorted from PBMCs, sampled 15 days after the yellow fever booster vaccination. The source of this sequence is a man aged 25-40 years who received the YFV17D yellow fever vaccine. The CDR3 protein is CASSYGASGNTIYF. In DNA, the CDR3 is TGTGCCAGCAGCTATGGGGCTTCTGGAAACACCATATATTTT.